The present entry profiles one T cell receptor (beta chain) with its context. These data are taken from a study of blood T cell repertoires in COVID-19. The CDR3 spans 17 residues. V lost 9 bases and J lost 5; bases outside the gene matches: 15. Germline V gene data show CDR1 as LNHDA and CDR2 as SQIVND (reference sequence). In the study's own analysis: Reference gene primer amplification gave nucleated cell count estimates. Using immunoSEQ multiplex PCR, the repertoire was profiled, and TCRdb retains in-frame clones only, with some absent. V, J and clone size derive from that table, while D and trimming were established from the DNA sequence. In the table there are about 250,000 clones, 86% of which are singletons.

This rearrangement joins TRBV19 to TRBJ2-2; the match to TRBD2 covers 10 bases. This clonotype originated in a man aged 40-55 years who had recovered from COVID-19. The sample comprised PBMCs or T cells enriched from blood (not recorded which). In nucleotides, the CDR3 is TGTGCCAGCACTCCCGGGGTAGCGGGGGGATGGACCGGGGAGCTGTTTTTT. Translated, it gives CASTPGVAGGWTGELFF.